The rows below give T cell receptor beta chains drawn from one sample of a study of T-cell reconstitution after alpha-beta-depleted transplantation in children. TCRdb processed the PCR reads anew with MiXCR; each CDR3 protein has one entry. The sample shows 500,000 to 650,000 distinct CDR3 sequences, approximately 13% of them seen only once. Sample: PBMCs, mostly from graft donor cells, taken 360 days after TCRalphabeta/CD19-depleted stem cell transplant. Receptor source: a male patient younger than 18 who had a stem cell transplant for acute myeloid leukemia, so the T cells may come from the graft donor. Each CDR3 is given with its conserved first and last residue. D genes are given only for firm matches. Size is omitted from some rows. Given values are once, few, many or a class for expanded clones.

D gene,J gene,clone size,V gene,CDR3 protein,CDR3 DNA
NA,TRBJ2-1,NA,TRBV29-1,CSVDQSTYNEQFF,TGCAGCGTGGACCAATCTACCTACAATGAGCAGTTCTTC
TRBD2,TRBJ2-1,many,TRBV20-1,CSAVEFGAGAWNEQFF,TGCAGTGCCGTCGAGTTCGGAGCGGGAGCCTGGAATGAGCAGTTCTTC
NA,TRBJ2-7,few,TRBV5-5,CASSKPAGLTYEQYF,TGTGCCAGCAGTAAACCGGCGGGACTGACCTACGAGCAGTACTTC
TRBD2,TRBJ2-5,few,TRBV29-1,CSVPGLAGGKETQYF,TGCAGCGTTCCGGGACTAGCGGGAGGGAAGGAGACCCAGTACTTC
TRBD2,TRBJ2-2,few,TRBV9,CASSSIPGGGSFRELFF,TGTGCCAGCAGCTCGATCCCGGGGGGAGGGTCGTTTCGGGAGCTGTTTTTT
NA,TRBJ2-3,many,TRBV20-1,CSASRDTDTQYF,TGCAGTGCTAGTAGGGACACAGATACGCAGTATTTT
TRBD1,TRBJ1-5,few,TRBV12-3/TRBV12-4,CASRPGQAVYSNQPQHF,TGTGCCAGCAGACCGGGACAGGCGGTTTATAGCAATCAGCCCCAGCATTTT
NA,TRBJ2-7,many,TRBV7-2,CASSWKYEQYF,TGTGCCAGCAGCTGGAAGTACGAGCAGTACTTC
TRBD2,TRBJ2-7,NA,TRBV7-6,CASSETSGTYEQYF,TGTGCCAGCAGCGAAACTAGCGGAACCTACGAGCAGTACTTC
TRBD2,TRBJ2-1,many,TRBV5-1,CASSLALWDRTSGAAYNEQFF,TGCGCCAGCAGCTTGGCCTTGTGGGACAGAACTAGCGGGGCCGCCTACAATGAGCAGTTCTTC
TRBD2,TRBJ2-5,many,TRBV6-1,CASSLSGSRQETQYF,TGTGCCAGCAGTCTTAGCGGGAGCCGGCAAGAGACCCAGTACTTC
NA,TRBJ2-7,few,TRBV28,CASSLGRGWEQYF,TGTGCCAGCAGTTTAGGCAGGGGATGGGAGCAGTACTTC
TRBD2,TRBJ2-1,many,TRBV12-3/TRBV12-4,CASSPASGRASYNEQFF,TGTGCCAGCAGCCCCGCTAGCGGGAGGGCCTCCTACAATGAGCAGTTCTTC
NA,TRBJ1-1,NA,TRBV12-3/TRBV12-4,CASSIQGPLEAFF,TGTGCCAGCAGTATACAGGGTCCGCTGGAAGCTTTCTTT
NA,TRBJ2-5,few,TRBV18,CASLKQAQETQYF,TGTGCCAGCCTAAAACAGGCCCAAGAGACCCAGTACTTC
TRBD2,TRBJ2-7,many,TRBV11-2,CASSSISGRATHEQYF,TGTGCCAGCAGCTCTATTAGCGGGAGGGCCACGCACGAGCAGTACTTC
TRBD1,TRBJ2-7,NA,TRBV5-6,CASSLGQGGSEQYF,TGTGCCAGCAGCTTAGGACAGGGTGGGAGCGAGCAGTACTTC
NA,TRBJ2-1,few,TRBV5-1,CASSLFVGTSRYNEQFF,TGCGCCAGCAGCTTGTTCGTTGGGACTTCCCGGTACAATGAGCAGTTCTTC
NA,TRBJ2-3,few,TRBV20-1,CSASSFFGGGADTQYF,TGCAGTGCTAGCAGCTTTTTCGGCGGTGGGGCAGATACGCAGTATTTT
NA,TRBJ2-1,few,TRBV6-2/TRBV6-3,CASRALSLGAPLYNEQFF,TGTGCCAGCAGGGCGCTTAGTTTGGGGGCGCCGTTATACAATGAGCAGTTCTTC
NA,TRBJ2-7,NA,TRBV28,CASGTFSYEQYF,TGTGCCAGCGGGACGTTCTCCTACGAGCAGTACTTC
TRBD1,TRBJ1-2,NA,TRBV9,CASSGDRGWGPYGYTF,TGTGCCAGCAGCGGAGACAGGGGATGGGGACCCTATGGCTACACCTTC
NA,TRBJ2-1,many,TRBV9,CASSVRMYNEQFF,TGTGCCAGCAGCGTACGTATGTACAATGAGCAGTTCTTC
NA,TRBJ2-1,many,TRBV20-1,CSATGPRPNEQFF,TGCAGTGCTACCGGGCCCCGTCCCAATGAGCAGTTCTTC
TRBD2,TRBJ2-5,NA,TRBV28,CASSKWTSGSSETQYF,TGTGCCAGCAGTAAGTGGACTAGCGGGAGTTCAGAGACCCAGTACTTC
NA,TRBJ2-2,many,TRBV9,CASSRLNTGELFF,TGTGCCAGCAGCAGACTGAACACCGGGGAGCTGTTTTTT
TRBD2,TRBJ2-1,many,TRBV7-9,CASSLRTSGRNEQFF,TGTGCCAGCAGCTTACGGACTAGCGGGAGGAATGAGCAGTTCTTC
NA,TRBJ2-1,NA,TRBV28,CASSSGLPRF,TGTGCCAGCAGTTCAGGCCTCCCCCGCTTC
TRBD1,TRBJ2-1,many,TRBV19,CASSKGQVVSYNEQFF,TGTGCCAGTAGTAAAGGACAGGTAGTGTCCTACAATGAGCAGTTCTTC
NA,TRBJ2-1,NA,TRBV19,CASTTGGEQFF,TGTGCCAGTACCACGGGCGGGGAGCAGTTCTTC
NA,TRBJ2-7,few,TRBV20-1,CSASRDWLAITYEQYF,TGCAGTGCTAGCCGGGATTGGCTAGCGATTACCTACGAGCAGTACTTC
NA,TRBJ2-5,NA,TRBV12-3/TRBV12-4,CASSLEESILGETQYF,TGTGCCAGCAGTTTGGAGGAATCCATTCTGGGGGAGACCCAGTACTTC
NA,TRBJ1-5,few,TRBV29-1,CSVNVGNQPQHF,TGCAGCGTTAATGTGGGCAATCAGCCCCAGCATTTT
NA,TRBJ1-2,few,TRBV28,CASSPITGQTIANYGYTF,TGTGCCAGCAGTCCCATAACCGGACAGACCATAGCTAACTATGGCTACACCTTC
TRBD1,TRBJ1-1,many,TRBV6-2/TRBV6-3,CASSSLRQGAENTEAFF,TGTGCCAGCAGTTCTCTGCGACAGGGGGCGGAGAACACTGAAGCTTTCTTT
TRBD1,TRBJ2-7,NA,TRBV12-5,CASGPGQGSYEQYF,TGTGCTAGTGGACCCGGACAGGGATCCTACGAGCAGTACTTC
NA,TRBJ2-7,many,TRBV7-9,CASSPSGQQYF,TGTGCCAGCAGCCCCTCAGGACAGCAGTACTTC
TRBD1,TRBJ2-3,NA,TRBV7-2,CASSLERTGISDTQYF,TGTGCCAGCAGCTTAGAGCGGACAGGGATATCAGATACGCAGTATTTT
NA,TRBJ1-2,NA,TRBV29-1,CSVPPAGVYGYTF,TGCAGCGTACCCCCAGCGGGGGTCTATGGCTACACCTTC
NA,TRBJ2-1,few,TRBV3-1,CASNPRGFYNEQFF,TGTGCCAGCAACCCCCGGGGCTTTTACAATGAGCAGTTCTTC
TRBD2,TRBJ2-2,few,TRBV12-3/TRBV12-4,CASSASGTSGRDTGELFF,TGTGCCAGCAGTGCCTCTGGGACTAGCGGGAGGGACACCGGGGAGCTGTTTTTT
NA,TRBJ2-7,few,TRBV24-1,CATSPTAPSYEQYF,TGTGCCACCAGTCCGACAGCCCCCTCCTACGAGCAGTACTTC
TRBD2,TRBJ2-5,many,TRBV4-2,CASSQGAGEIETQYF,TGTGCCAGCAGCCAAGGAGCGGGAGAAATTGAGACCCAGTACTTC
NA,TRBJ2-7,many,TRBV7-8,CATTDFSSYEQYF,TGTGCCACTACAGATTTCAGCTCCTACGAGCAGTACTTC
NA,TRBJ1-1,many,TRBV9,CASSLTGQKNTEAFF,TGTGCCAGCAGCCTGACGGGACAAAAGAACACTGAAGCTTTCTTT
NA,TRBJ1-1,NA,TRBV5-1,CASSLGSSGTLGAFF,TGCGCCAGCAGCTTGGGAAGCTCAGGGACCCTTGGGGCTTTCTTT
NA,TRBJ2-7,few,TRBV21-1,CASSKEGRGTSGSYEQYF,TGTGCCAGCAGCAAAGAAGGACGGGGGACTAGCGGGAGCTACGAGCAGTACTTC
NA,TRBJ2-3,NA,TRBV20-1,CSATTVWSSDTQYF,TGCAGTGCTACGACAGTTTGGAGTTCTGATACGCAGTATTTT
TRBD2,TRBJ2-1,few,TRBV6-1,CASTRLALYNEQFF,TGTGCCAGCACCCGACTAGCGCTTTACAATGAGCAGTTCTTC
TRBD2,TRBJ2-7,few,TRBV24-1,CATSDILAGEYEQYF,TGTGCCACCAGTGACATACTAGCGGGAGAATACGAGCAGTACTTC
TRBD2,TRBJ2-7,few,TRBV15,CATSRDETQGTGAGGVYEQYF,TGTGCCACCAGCAGAGATGAAACCCAAGGGACTGGCGCGGGAGGTGTCTACGAGCAGTACTTC
NA,TRBJ2-3,NA,TRBV29-1,CSVGGGDTNTDTQYF,TGCAGCGTTGGGGGGGGGGACACCAACACAGATACGCAGTATTTT
TRBD2,TRBJ2-7,NA,TRBV7-3,CASSPSSGRASYEQYF,TGTGCCAGCAGCCCCTCTAGCGGGAGGGCCTCCTACGAGCAGTACTTC
NA,TRBJ2-1,few,TRBV18,CASSPLIISPDEQFF,TGTGCCAGCTCACCACTGATAATTTCACCCGATGAGCAGTTCTTC
NA,TRBJ2-2,NA,TRBV4-1,CASSQDRSPTGELFF,TGCGCCAGCAGCCAAGACAGGAGTCCCACCGGGGAGCTGTTTTTT
NA,TRBJ2-2,many,TRBV3-1,CASRSRAAHTGELFF,TGTGCCAGCAGGTCCCGGGCCGCACACACCGGGGAGCTGTTTTTT
TRBD2,TRBJ2-1,many,TRBV6-2/TRBV6-3,CASSSNTSGRVFVLYNEQFF,TGTGCCAGCAGCTCAAATACTAGCGGGAGGGTGTTCGTCCTATACAATGAGCAGTTCTTC
NA,TRBJ2-5,many,TRBV27,CASSLRGRETQYF,TGTGCCAGCAGCTTAAGGGGGAGGGAGACCCAGTACTTC
NA,TRBJ2-1,NA,TRBV11-3,CASSLMGTEQFF,TGTGCCAGCAGCTTAATGGGGACTGAGCAGTTCTTC